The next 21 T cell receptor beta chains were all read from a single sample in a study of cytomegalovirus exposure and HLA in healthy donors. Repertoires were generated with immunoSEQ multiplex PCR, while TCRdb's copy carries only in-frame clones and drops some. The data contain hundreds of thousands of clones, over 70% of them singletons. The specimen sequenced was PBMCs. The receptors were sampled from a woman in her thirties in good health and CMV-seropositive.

The CDR3 protein is CASRGQGSSGYTF. The CDR3 DNA reads as TGTGCCAGCAGAGGACAGGGTAGTTCTGGCTACACCTTC. The chain is built from TRBV25-1 and TRBJ1-2; 8 bases fit TRBD1. Trimming at V came to 6 bases and at J to 7 bases, leaving 7 bases not matched to a gene. The CDR3 is 13 amino acids. CDR1 and CDR2 (germline): MGHDK, SYGVNS.

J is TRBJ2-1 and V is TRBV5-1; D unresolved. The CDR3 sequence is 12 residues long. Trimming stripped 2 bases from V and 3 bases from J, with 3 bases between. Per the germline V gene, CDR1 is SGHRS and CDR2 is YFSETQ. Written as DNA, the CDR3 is TGCGCCAGCAGCTTTGGCTACAATGAGCAGTTCTTC. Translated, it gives CASSFGYNEQFF.

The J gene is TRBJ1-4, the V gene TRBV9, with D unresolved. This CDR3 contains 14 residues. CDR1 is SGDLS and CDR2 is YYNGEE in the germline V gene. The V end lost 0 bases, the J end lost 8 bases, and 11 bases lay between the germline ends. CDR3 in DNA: TGTGCCAGCAGCGTAGCTGCAGGCAGGGAAAAACTGTTTTTT. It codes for CASSVAAGREKLFF.

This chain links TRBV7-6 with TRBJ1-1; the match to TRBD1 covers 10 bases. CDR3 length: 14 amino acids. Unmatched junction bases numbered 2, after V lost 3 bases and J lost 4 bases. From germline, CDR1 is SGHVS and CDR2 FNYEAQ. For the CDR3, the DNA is TGTGCCAGCAGCTTGGGGGACAGGGGCACTGAAGCTTTCTTT. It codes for CASSLGDRGTEAFF.

The CDR3 is CASSTKQAAVSGEQYF. For the CDR3, the DNA is TGTGCCAGTAGTACCAAACAGGCGGCCGTAAGTGGCGAGCAGTACTTC. The chain is built from TRBV19 and TRBJ2-7; D is possibly TRBD1 (5 bases). The CDR3 loop spans 16 amino acids. Germline V gives CDR1 LNHDA, CDR2 SQIVND (reference sequence). The germline V and J ends were trimmed by 4 bases and 6 bases, with 22 bases remaining between them.

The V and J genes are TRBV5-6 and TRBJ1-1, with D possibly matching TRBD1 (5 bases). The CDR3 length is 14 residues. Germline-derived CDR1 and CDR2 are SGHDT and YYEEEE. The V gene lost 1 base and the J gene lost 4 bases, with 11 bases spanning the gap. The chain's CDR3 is CASSLHQGGTEAFF. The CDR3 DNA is TGTGCCAGCAGCTTGCATCAGGGCGGCACTGAAGCTTTCTTT.

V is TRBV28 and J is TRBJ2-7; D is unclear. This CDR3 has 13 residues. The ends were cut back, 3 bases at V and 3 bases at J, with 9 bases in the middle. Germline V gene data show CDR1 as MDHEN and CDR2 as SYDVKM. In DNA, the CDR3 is TGTGCCAGCAGTTTCCGACCTGACTACGAGCAGTACTTC. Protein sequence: CASSFRPDYEQYF.

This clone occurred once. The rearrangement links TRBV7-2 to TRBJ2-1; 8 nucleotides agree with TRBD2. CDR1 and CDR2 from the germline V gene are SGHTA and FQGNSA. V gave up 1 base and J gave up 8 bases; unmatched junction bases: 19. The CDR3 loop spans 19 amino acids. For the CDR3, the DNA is TGTGCCAGCAGCTTAGATCCTACCGAAGCGGGAGAGCTTTTCGATGAGCAGTTCTTC. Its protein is CASSLDPTEAGELFDEQFF.

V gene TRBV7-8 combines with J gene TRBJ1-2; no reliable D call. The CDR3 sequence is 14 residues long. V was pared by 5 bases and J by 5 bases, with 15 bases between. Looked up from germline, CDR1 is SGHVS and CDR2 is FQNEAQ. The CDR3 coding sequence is TGTGCCAGCAGCCCAGAGGTCAGTTCATATGGCTACACCTTC. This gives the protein CASSPEVSSYGYTF.

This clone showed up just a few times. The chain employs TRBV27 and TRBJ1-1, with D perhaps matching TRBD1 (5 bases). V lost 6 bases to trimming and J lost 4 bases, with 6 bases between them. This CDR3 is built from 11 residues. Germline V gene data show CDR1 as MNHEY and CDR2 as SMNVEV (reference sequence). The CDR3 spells CASRGTTEAFF. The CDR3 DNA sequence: TGTGCCAGCAGAGGGACCACTGAAGCTTTCTTT.

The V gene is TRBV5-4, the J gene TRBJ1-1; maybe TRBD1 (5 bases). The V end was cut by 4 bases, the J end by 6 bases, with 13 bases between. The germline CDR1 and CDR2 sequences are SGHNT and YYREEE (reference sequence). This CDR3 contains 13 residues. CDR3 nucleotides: TGTGCCAGCAGCCCTCGGGGGGAGGCTGAAGCTTTCTTT. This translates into CASSPRGEAEAFF.

The CDR3 loop is CASRSSGYTF. As DNA, the CDR3 is TGTGCCAGCAGATCTTCTGGCTACACCTTC. The V call is TRBV13, the J call TRBJ1-2, with D unresolved. In germline, CDR1 is PRHDT, CDR2 FYEKMQ (reference sequence). The germline V and J ends were trimmed by 6 bases and 7 bases, with 6 bases remaining between them. The CDR3 is made up of 10 amino acids.

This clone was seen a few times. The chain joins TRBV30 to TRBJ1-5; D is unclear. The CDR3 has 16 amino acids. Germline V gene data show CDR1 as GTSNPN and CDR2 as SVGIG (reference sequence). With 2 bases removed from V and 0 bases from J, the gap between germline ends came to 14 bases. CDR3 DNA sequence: TGTGCCTGGAGTCCCCTTAGCGGGCATAGCAATCAGCCCCAGCATTTT. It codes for CAWSPLSGHSNQPQHF.

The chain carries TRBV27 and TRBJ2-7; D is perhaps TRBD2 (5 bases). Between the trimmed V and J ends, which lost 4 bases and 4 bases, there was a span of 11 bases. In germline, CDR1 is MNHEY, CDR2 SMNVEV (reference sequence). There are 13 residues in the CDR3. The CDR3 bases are TGTGCCAGCAGTTATGACCGGGAATACGAGCAGTACTTC. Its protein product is CASSYDREYEQYF.

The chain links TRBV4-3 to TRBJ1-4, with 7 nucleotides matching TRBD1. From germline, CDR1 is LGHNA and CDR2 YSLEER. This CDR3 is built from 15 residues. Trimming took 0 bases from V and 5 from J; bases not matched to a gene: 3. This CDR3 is CASSQDPRGNEKLFF. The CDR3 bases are TGCGCCAGCAGCCAAGACCCCAGGGGGAATGAAAAACTGTTTTTT.

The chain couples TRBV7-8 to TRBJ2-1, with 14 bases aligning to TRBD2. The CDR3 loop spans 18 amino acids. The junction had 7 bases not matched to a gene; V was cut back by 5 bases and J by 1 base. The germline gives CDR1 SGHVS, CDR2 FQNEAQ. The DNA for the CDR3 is TGTGCCAGCAGCATGGGACTAGCGGGAGCGGGTTCCTACAATGAGCAGTTCTTC. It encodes CASSMGLAGAGSYNEQFF.

The CDR3 here is CASSLIMWGADYGYTF. DNA of the CDR3: TGTGCCAGCAGCCTAATAATGTGGGGGGCGGACTATGGCTACACCTTC. This chain connects TRBV13 to TRBJ1-2, with D possibly matching TRBD1 (6 bases). Between the trimmed V and J ends, which lost 5 bases and 3 bases, there was a span of 19 bases. Germline lookup yields CDR1 PRHDT and CDR2 FYEKMQ (reference sequence). The CDR3 length is 16 residues.

The CDR3 DNA follows: TGCAGCGTTGTGATTCTCGGCAGTCACAATGAGCAGTTCTTC. It yields the protein CSVVILGSHNEQFF. The V gene is TRBV29-1, the J gene TRBJ2-1; no clear D. The CDR3 loop spans 14 amino acids. Germline lookup yields CDR1 SQVTM and CDR2 ANQGSEA. Trimming removed 4 bases at V and 5 bases at J, with 15 bases between.

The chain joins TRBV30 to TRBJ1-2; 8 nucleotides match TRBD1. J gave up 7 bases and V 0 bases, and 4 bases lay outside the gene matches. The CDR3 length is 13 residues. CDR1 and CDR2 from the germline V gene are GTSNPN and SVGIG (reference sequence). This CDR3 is CAWSVRQGSGYTF. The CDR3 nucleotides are TGTGCCTGGAGTGTACGACAGGGGAGTGGCTACACCTTC.

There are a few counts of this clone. The CDR3 bases are TGTGCCAGCAGTACCGCGGGAGGGAGAAGCGGGGAGCTGTTTTTT. Its translation is CASSTAGGRSGELFF. The genes are TRBV6-6 and TRBJ2-2; 9 bases agree with TRBD2. The V gene's germline CDR1 is MNHNY and CDR2 SVGAGI (reference sequence). CDR3 length: 15 amino acids. V shed 5 bases and J 7 bases; nucleotides not matched to a gene: 8.

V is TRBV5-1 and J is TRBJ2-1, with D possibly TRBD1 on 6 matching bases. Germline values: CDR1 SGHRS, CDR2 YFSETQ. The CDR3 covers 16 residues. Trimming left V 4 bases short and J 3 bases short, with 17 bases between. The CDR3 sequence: CASSPLGQTNYNEQFF. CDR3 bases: TGCGCCAGCAGCCCCCTCGGACAGACTAACTACAATGAGCAGTTCTTC.